The 5 T cell receptor beta chains given below trace back to one sample, sequenced in a study of tissue T cells after allogeneic stem cell transplantation. This research-autopsy study prospectively enrolled adult allogeneic hematopoietic cell transplant recipients with steroid-refractory graft-versus-host disease. The protocol was immunoSEQ multiplex PCR, while the TCRdb copy is restricted to in-frame clones and leaves out a portion. The repertoire holds roughly 3,100 clones, with 64% as singletons. The sample in question was descending colon tissue, obtained at autopsy. These receptors came from an older male patient with steroid-refractory graft-versus-host disease after an allogeneic stem cell transplant. Some T cells here may be from the graft donor.

The chain has TRBV9 and TRBJ2-2; 10 bases line up with TRBD2. CDR3 length equals 16 residues. CDR1 SGDLS and CDR2 YYNGEE come from the germline V gene. V was clipped by 3 bases and J by 6 bases; unmatched bases: 8. For the CDR3, the DNA is TGTGCCAGCAGCGCGACACTAGCGGGGTCGGCCGGGGAGCTGTTTTTT. Translating gives CASSATLAGSAGELFF.

This chain connects TRBV5-1 to TRBJ2-7, with no clear D. The CDR3 spans 14 residues. Germline CDR1 is SGHRS and CDR2 is YFSETQ. V shed 4 bases and J shed 3 bases, with 14 bases lying between them. CDR3 bases: TGCGCCAGCAGCACCCGACCCTCCAACTACGAGCAGTACTTC. Its translation is CASSTRPSNYEQYF.

This clone was observed a handful of times. The chain couples TRBV7-2 to TRBJ1-5; D not certain. With 2 bases removed from V and 4 bases from J, the gap between germline ends came to 15 bases. The CDR3 has 16 amino acids. CDR1 is SGHTA, CDR2 FQGNSA, per germline. CDR3 DNA sequence: TGTGCCAGCAGCTTAAATTCGGGAAATAATAATCAGCCCCAGCATTTT. Its protein is CASSLNSGNNNQPQHF.

The rearrangement uses TRBV5-1 and TRBJ2-5; D gene ambiguous. The V gene's germline CDR1 is SGHRS and CDR2 YFSETQ. The CDR3 has 15 residues. The V gene lost 0 bases and the J gene lost 4 bases, with 13 bases spanning the gap. The CDR3 here is CASSLAAILGETQYF. CDR3 nucleotide sequence: TGCGCCAGCAGCTTGGCCGCCATTCTGGGAGAGACCCAGTACTTC.

This clone was observed a single time. This chain connects TRBV5-1 to TRBJ2-2, with D possibly TRBD1 on 6 matching bases. Germline loops: CDR1 SGHRS, CDR2 YFSETQ. The length of the CDR3 is 16 residues. V shed 1 base and J shed 2 bases, with 12 bases lying between them. This chain's CDR3 is CASSLYQGRNTGELFF. Here the CDR3 DNA reads TGCGCCAGCAGCTTGTACCAGGGGCGCAACACCGGGGAGCTGTTTTTT.